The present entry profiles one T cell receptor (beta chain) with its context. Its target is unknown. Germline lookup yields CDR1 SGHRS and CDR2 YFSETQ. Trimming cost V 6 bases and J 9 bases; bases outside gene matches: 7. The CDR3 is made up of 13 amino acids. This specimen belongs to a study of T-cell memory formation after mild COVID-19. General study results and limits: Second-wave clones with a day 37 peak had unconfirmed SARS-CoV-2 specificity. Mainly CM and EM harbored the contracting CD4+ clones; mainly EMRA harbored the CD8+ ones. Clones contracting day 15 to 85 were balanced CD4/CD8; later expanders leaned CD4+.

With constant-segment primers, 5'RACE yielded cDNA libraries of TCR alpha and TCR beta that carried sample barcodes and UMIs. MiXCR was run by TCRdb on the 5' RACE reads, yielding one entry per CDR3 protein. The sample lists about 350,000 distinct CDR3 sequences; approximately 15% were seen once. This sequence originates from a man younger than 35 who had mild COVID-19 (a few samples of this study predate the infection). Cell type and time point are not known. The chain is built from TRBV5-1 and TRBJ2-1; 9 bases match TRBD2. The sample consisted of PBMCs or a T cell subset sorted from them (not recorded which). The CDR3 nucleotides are TGCGCCAGCACCGCGGGGGGGCTAGGTGAGCAGTTCTTC. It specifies CASTAGGLGEQFF.